This T cell receptor beta chain appears in the sequencing data of a study of cytomegalovirus exposure and HLA in healthy donors. V lost 4 bases and J lost 2; bases outside the gene matches: 6. The CDR3 contains 14 residues. Looked up from germline, CDR1 is SGHNT and CDR2 is YYREEE (reference sequence). Concerning this clone: Its specificity is not known.

Regarding the study as a whole: An analysis that was carried out later associated 16,951 TCR beta sequences with HLA alleles at 0.05 false discovery rate. Reportedly, diagnosis of cytomegalovirus status by the classifier showed high specificity and sensitivity. In presence/absence analyses, roughly uniform sequencing depth across donors was assumed. The later analysis indicated that the majority of CMV-associated TCR beta chains appeared HLA-restricted.

The PCR was carried out with 60 Vbeta primers and 13 Jbeta primers. Sequencing used immunoSEQ multiplex PCR; TCRdb keeps in-frame clones, though not all of them. This sample carries roughly 100,000 clones, 71% of them seen once, and the ten largest clones take less than 3%. The rearrangement joins TRBV5-4 to TRBJ2-7, with 7 nucleotides matching TRBD1. Sequencing was done on a sample of PBMCs. The clonotype was recovered from a female donor in good health and CMV-seronegative. CDR3 bases: TGTGCCAGCAGCCGATCCGGGACAGCCTACGAGCAGTACTTC. Translated, it gives CASSRSGTAYEQYF.